This passage covers 8 T cell receptor beta chains from one sample sequenced in a study of T cell changes during pregnancy in multiple sclerosis. Libraries were prepared by immunoSEQ multiplex PCR; TCRdb keeps only in-frame clonotypes and omits some of them. Of 95,000 to 110,000 clones in the sample, around 90% were seen once. The sample consisted of peripheral blood, taken in the third trimester of pregnancy. Receptor source: a female donor in good health, enrolled as a control in a pregnancy study.

J is TRBJ2-7 and V is TRBV4-1; 10 bases fit TRBD1. Germline V gene lookup returns CDR1 MGHRA and CDR2 YSYEKL. With V trimmed by 3 bases and J by 2 bases, 7 bases remained unmatched. The CDR3 spans 16 residues. CDR3 nucleotide sequence: TGCGCCAGCAGCCAGCTAGGGACAGGGGTGCCCTACGAGCAGTACTTC. Translation gives CASSQLGTGVPYEQYF.

This chain joins TRBV7-3 and TRBJ2-2; no clear D. V shed 2 bases and J shed 6 bases, with 4 bases lying between them. CDR1 SGHTA and CDR2 FQGTGA come from the germline V gene. The CDR3 is 12 residues long. Here the CDR3 DNA reads TGTGCCAGCAGCTTACTTGCCGGGGAGCTGTTTTTT. Translating gives CASSLLAGELFF.

This clone was counted once. The chain joins TRBV9 to TRBJ1-2, with D possibly TRBD1 on 5 matching bases. The V gene lost 3 bases and the J gene lost 8 bases, with 20 bases spanning the gap. The CDR3 is 15 residues long. Germline CDR1 reads SGDLS; CDR2 reads YYNGEE. This chain's CDR3 is CASSDPGRETVGYTF. DNA of the CDR3: TGTGCCAGCAGCGACCCGGGACGGGAGACAGTAGGCTACACCTTC.

V gene TRBV5-8 combines with J gene TRBJ1-5; D is possibly TRBD1 (5 bases). Trimming took off 4 bases at V and 5 bases at J, with 16 bases between the two ends. The CDR3 is 15 residues long. Germline V lookup: CDR1 SGHTS, CDR2 YDEGEE. The CDR3 region has the DNA TGTGCCAGCAGCCCCAGGCCGCAGGGCTATCAGCCCCAGCATTTT. Translation: CASSPRPQGYQPQHF.

The chain has TRBV30 and TRBJ2-3; 7 bases line up with TRBD2. Germline V gives CDR1 GTSNPN, CDR2 SVGIG (reference sequence). The CDR3 contains 14 residues. The V segment lost 4 bases and the J segment 1 base; nucleotides outside the gene matches: 5. In DNA form, the CDR3 reads TGTGCCTGGAAATGGGCGGGGGGCACAGATACGCAGTATTTT. Residues: CAWKWAGGTDTQYF.

The rearrangement links TRBV6-5 to TRBJ1-1; D gene uncertain. In germline, CDR1 is MNHEY, CDR2 SVGAGI. The CDR3 runs to 13 residues. Trimming left V 6 bases short and J 4 bases short, with 12 bases between. CDR3 in amino acids: CASSHDGGTEAFF. CDR3 nucleotide sequence: TGTGCCAGCAGCCACGACGGCGGCACTGAAGCTTTCTTT.

The J gene is TRBJ1-6, the V gene TRBV9, with 11 bases fitting TRBD1. V shed 3 bases and J 14 bases; nucleotides not matched to a gene: 7. Germline CDR1 and CDR2: SGDLS and YYNGEE. This CDR3 is 14 amino acids long. CDR3: CASSAGQGARTLHF. DNA for the CDR3: TGTGCCAGCAGCGCTGGACAGGGGGCGCGGACCCTCCACTTT.

J is TRBJ1-2 and V is TRBV5-1; maybe TRBD1 (6 bases). With 4 bases removed from V and 6 bases from J, the gap between germline ends came to 13 bases. The germline gives CDR1 SGHRS, CDR2 YFSETQ. The CDR3 loop spans 13 amino acids. The CDR3 sequence: CASSRGDTDGYTF. The CDR3 DNA follows: TGCGCCAGCAGCCGAGGGGACACTGATGGCTACACCTTC.